This is a list of T cell receptor beta chains from one sample in a study of blood T cells in healthy people across ages. TCRdb reprocessed the 5' RACE reads with MiXCR, giving one entry per CDR3 protein. The sample lists approximately 2,000,000 distinct CDR3 sequences, approximately 39% seen once, with around 23% in the top ten. The specimen sequenced was blood. The receptors come from a human donor in good health. The CDR3 runs from the conserved cysteine through the conserved F or W. D genes are given only for firm matches. A row's size may be missing; if present it is once, few, many or a size class.

V	D	J	size	DNA	CDR3
TRBV29-1	NA	TRBJ2-5	NA	TGCAGCGTTGGGGCTAGCCCCGAGACCCAGTACTTC	CSVGASPETQYF
TRBV15	NA	TRBJ2-3	few	TGTGCCACCATTCCGCGCTCCCCCGGGGGGCTCACAGATACGCAGTATTTT	CATIPRSPGGLTDTQYF
TRBV28	TRBD2	TRBJ2-7	NA	TGTGCCAGCAGTTTCGGGGGTAGCGGGGTTCACGAGCAGTACTTC	CASSFGGSGVHEQYF
TRBV4-1	NA	TRBJ1-1	NA	TGCGCCAGCAGCCCAAATGCGGGAGGGAACACTGAAGCTTTCTTT	CASSPNAGGNTEAFF
TRBV7-9	NA	TRBJ1-6	NA	TGTGCCAGCAGCTTTGGCGACACTTATAATTCACCCCTCCACTTT	CASSFGDTYNSPLHF
TRBV7-8	NA	TRBJ1-4	NA	TGTGCCGGCAGCAAAGGACAGTCGATTAATGAAAAACTGTTTTTT	CAGSKGQSINEKLFF
TRBV12-3/TRBV12-4	NA	TRBJ1-5	NA	TGTGCCAGCAGTTTAGTAGTGGCGGCAGGCAATCAGCCCCAGCATTTT	CASSLVVAAGNQPQHF
TRBV20-1	TRBD2	TRBJ2-7	NA	TGCAGTGCAAAACTAGCGGGGACCTACGAGCAGTACTTC	CSAKLAGTYEQYF
TRBV2	NA	TRBJ2-3	NA	TGTGCCAGCACCGCGGGACTTTACTACACAGATACGCAGTATTTT	CASTAGLYYTDTQYF
TRBV7-2	NA	TRBJ2-1	NA	TGTGCCAGCAGCCCCTTAGGGGCTGGCTCCTACAATGAGCAGTTCTTC	CASSPLGAGSYNEQFF
TRBV6-6	NA	TRBJ2-3	NA	TGTGCCTCCTCGCGGGACGCAGGCACAGATACGCAGTATTTT	CASSRDAGTDTQYF
TRBV7-6	NA	TRBJ2-7	once	TGTGCCAGCAGCTTATTCTGGCCCTACGAGCAGTACTTC	CASSLFWPYEQYF
TRBV28	NA	TRBJ1-1	NA	TGTGCCAGCGCACCGGGGGGCAGGGAGTCTTCTGAAGCTTTCTTT	CASAPGGRESSEAFF
TRBV20-1	NA	TRBJ1-2	NA	TGCAGTTCGAGACAGACAAACACTGGCTACACCTTC	CSSRQTNTGYTF
TRBV4-2	NA	TRBJ1-2	NA	TGTGCCAGCAGCCAAGATCCCGACAGCGCGGGGGGCTACACCTTC	CASSQDPDSAGGYTF
TRBV27	NA	TRBJ1-5	NA	TGTGCCAGCAGTTTATCGGGGGGCCCTCAGCCCCAGCATTTT	CASSLSGGPQPQHF
TRBV5-8	NA	TRBJ1-5	NA	TGTGCCAGCAGCTCATCAGGGGTCGATCATCAGCCCCAGCATTTT	CASSSSGVDHQPQHF
TRBV9	NA	TRBJ2-4	NA	TGTACCAGCAGCGTAGCCGGTCAGGGCTCAAACATTCAGTACTTC	CTSSVAGQGSNIQYF
TRBV28	NA	TRBJ2-5	few	TGTGCCAGCAGTTTAGTGCGTAAGCAAGAGACCCAGTACTTC	CASSLVRKQETQYF
TRBV4-3	NA	TRBJ2-7	many	TGCGCCAGCAGCCAAGACTACCGCTACGAGCAGTACTTC	CASSQDYRYEQYF
TRBV29-1	TRBD2	TRBJ2-7	NA	TGCAGCGCCGCCCCCGGGGCGGGGGAATTGAACGAGCAGTACTTC	CSAAPGAGELNEQYF
TRBV6-2/TRBV6-3	NA	TRBJ2-1	once	TGTGCCAGCAGTTACTCGGTCAGGGGCCCGTACAATGAGCAGTTCTTC	CASSYSVRGPYNEQFF
TRBV29-1	NA	TRBJ2-4	once	TGCAGCGTCGACAGGACCTACAATGAGCAGTACTTC	CSVDRTYNEQYF